This T cell receptor beta chain was identified in a study of identical twins (dated by TCRdb to about 2016). Study-level background: The study deep-sequenced TCR alpha and beta repertoires from monozygotic twins, unrelated adults of various ages and cord blood to test whether fetal clonotypes persist. Replicate twin experiments were performed at different times using different library preparation protocols to rule out contamination.

This clonotype was counted only a few times. It lacks a known antigen. There are no base qualities to consult, and no much larger clone falls within one base. The cysteine opens and the phenylalanine closes a CDR3 of 14 amino acids. Here the CDR3 DNA is all that survives: 42 bases in frame from base 1. V sheds 7 bases and J sheds 2 bases, leaving 10 bases between their ends. CDR1 is given as SGHKS and CDR2 as YYEKEE, both from the germline V gene (reference sequence). To prepare the library, 5' RACE was applied. Sequencing took place on an Illumina HiSeq 2000. Template switching introduced a universal primer binding site; the final cDNA contained a unique molecular identifier, enabling accurate counting of TCR cDNA molecules. Specific primers in the conserved constant-segment region were used to synthesize first-strand cDNA for the TCR alpha and beta chains. To control for contamination, each cDNA library was double barcoded with a SMART-Mk sample barcode plus Illumina barcodes. TruSeq adapter sequences, together with Illumina sample barcodes, were added in two successive PCR steps. TCR alpha and beta cDNA libraries were sequenced on the Illumina HiSeq platform with custom primers. The study's own analysis went as follows. Unique molecular identifiers were extracted from raw reads with MiGEC, and CDR3 positions were determined with MiXCR. Recombination models were inferred per individual with the repgenHMM and IGoR tools using an EM algorithm. Shared clonotype analysis was performed with the tcR package in R, normalizing sharing by the product of cloneset sizes. To study raw recombination without the effects of thymic and clonal selection, out-of-frame nonproductive sequences were analyzed. TCRdb passed the public sequencing reads through fastp at Q25 and MiXCR, retaining productive beta sequences. Rows are combined by CDR3 protein, so each entry shows the most common genes and DNA. None of the V and J calls come from the authors' own analysis; TCRdb made them. Recorded for this sample are just under 650,000 distinct CDR3 sequences; 7.1% of them occurred a single time. Less than 2% of the sample comes from the top ten.

Every donor in the study was a healthy Caucasian. Three pairs of female monozygotic twins, all aged about 18 to 30 years, made up the twin cohort. Peripheral blood mononuclear cells were used as the source from which RNA for TCR libraries was isolated. The full study reports these points: A weaker excess of twin sharing was found in beta out-of-frame sequences because the signal-to-noise ratio was lowered by fewer shared sequences. Out-of-frame TCR alpha sharing in monozygotic twins was systematically underestimated by recombination models, whereas sharing between unrelated individuals was in agreement with the recombination models. Zero-insertion analyses could be partly confounded by invariant T cells such as MAIT and iNKT, although diverse VJ usage argued against such confounding for most clonotypes. Fewer insertions were carried by abundant cord blood beta clonotypes, a similar but weaker trend appeared in young adult naive repertoires, and no such trend appeared in memory repertoires. Because the same donors could not be followed over many years, conclusions were based on cross-sectional statistical analysis. Compared with coincidental sharing between unrelated individuals, out-of-frame TCR alpha sequences shared between twins showed an excess of sequences with low generation probability.

The same sample was also used in a study of yellow fever vaccine responses in identical twins. The second paper further reports: The authors reported that the T cell response to vaccination in identical twins appeared partly convergent and partly personalized. In the study, vaccine-responding T cell clones were precisely tracked in identical twins.

This receptor was obtained from a woman aged 18-35 years in good health. The chain was built from TRBV5-5 and TRBJ1-6, with the D gene uncertain. Source material: PBMCs. The CDR3 region has the sequence CASRDGAYNSPLHF. The nucleotides are TGTGCCAGCCGTGACGGGGCCTATAATTCACCCCTCCACTTT.